This T cell receptor (beta chain) was captured by sequencing in a study of cytomegalovirus exposure and HLA in healthy donors. Primers: 60 Vbeta forward and 13 Jbeta reverse. Assay: immunoSEQ multiplex PCR; the TCRdb copy retains only in-frame clones and omits some. Among about 97,000 clones listed, under 85% were seen once. J gave up 4 bases and V 6 bases, and 7 bases lay outside the gene matches. The germline V gene encodes CDR1 KGHSH and CDR2 LQKENI. The CDR3 loop spans 14 amino acids. Study-wide results and caveats: Trimming of TCR beta V- and J-genes showed a link, identified in a later analysis, to a missense DCLRE1C variant. 150 or so TCR beta chains were listed as cytomegalovirus-associated. When a later analysis was performed, an Asian-associated ancestry cluster reportedly had fewer N-insertions than the roughly 670-donor mean. A prior analysis recorded that most TCR beta V segments were productive about 87% or about 30% of the time.

This clone was picked up a small number of times. Its antigen is undetermined. This chain uses TRBV18 with TRBJ1-1, with TRBD1 identical over 8 bases. The receptor was isolated from a man in his forties or fifties in good health and CMV-seronegative. Sequencing used PBMCs. The CDR3 bases are TGTGCCAGCTCCTCACAGGGGGGGGGCACTGAAGCTTTCTTT. This encodes CASSSQGGGTEAFF.